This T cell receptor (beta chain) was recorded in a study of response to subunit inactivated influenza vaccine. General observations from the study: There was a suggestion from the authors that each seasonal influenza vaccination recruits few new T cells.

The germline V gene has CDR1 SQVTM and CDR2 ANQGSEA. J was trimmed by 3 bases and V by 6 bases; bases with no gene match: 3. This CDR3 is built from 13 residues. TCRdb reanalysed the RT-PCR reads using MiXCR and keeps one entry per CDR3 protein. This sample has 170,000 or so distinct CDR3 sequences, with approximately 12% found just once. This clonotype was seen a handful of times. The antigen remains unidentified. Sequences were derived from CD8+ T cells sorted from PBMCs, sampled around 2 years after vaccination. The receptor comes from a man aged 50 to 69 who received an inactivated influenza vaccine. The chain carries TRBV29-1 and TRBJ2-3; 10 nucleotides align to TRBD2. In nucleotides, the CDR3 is TGCAGCGTGACTAGCGGGTATACAGATACGCAGTATTTT. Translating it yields CSVTSGYTDTQYF.